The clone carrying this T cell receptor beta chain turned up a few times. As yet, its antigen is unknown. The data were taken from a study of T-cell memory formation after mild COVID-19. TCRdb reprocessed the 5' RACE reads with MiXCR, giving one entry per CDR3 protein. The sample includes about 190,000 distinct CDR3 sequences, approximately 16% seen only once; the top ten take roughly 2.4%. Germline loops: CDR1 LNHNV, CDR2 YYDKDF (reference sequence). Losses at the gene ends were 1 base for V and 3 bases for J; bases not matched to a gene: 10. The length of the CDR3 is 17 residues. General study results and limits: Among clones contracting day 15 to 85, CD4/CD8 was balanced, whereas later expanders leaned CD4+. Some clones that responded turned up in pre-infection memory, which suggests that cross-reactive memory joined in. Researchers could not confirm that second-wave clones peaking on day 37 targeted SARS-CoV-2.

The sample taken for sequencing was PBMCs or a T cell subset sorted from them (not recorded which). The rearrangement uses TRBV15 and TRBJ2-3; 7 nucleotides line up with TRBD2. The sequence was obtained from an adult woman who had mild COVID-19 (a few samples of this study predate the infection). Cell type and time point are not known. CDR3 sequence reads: CATSRGLTTGGTDTQYF. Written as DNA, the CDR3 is TGTGCCACCAGCAGAGGCCTGACTACGGGAGGAACAGATACGCAGTATTTT.